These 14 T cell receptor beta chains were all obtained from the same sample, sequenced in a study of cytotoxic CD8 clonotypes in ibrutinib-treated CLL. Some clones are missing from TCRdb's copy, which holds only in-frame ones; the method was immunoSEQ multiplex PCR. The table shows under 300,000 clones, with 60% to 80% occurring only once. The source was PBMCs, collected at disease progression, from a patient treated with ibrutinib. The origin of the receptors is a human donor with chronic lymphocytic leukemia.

The CDR3 coding sequence is TGTGCCAGCAGCTTACCCCCCGGGACTAGCGGGAGGGCCGGGGAGACCCAGTACTTC. It encodes CASSLPPGTSGRAGETQYF. The chain links TRBV7-6 to TRBJ2-5, with 16 bases fitting TRBD2. The ends lost 2 bases at V and 5 bases at J; junction bases unmatched: 11. Per germline, CDR1 SGHVS and CDR2 FNYEAQ. The CDR3 runs to 19 residues.

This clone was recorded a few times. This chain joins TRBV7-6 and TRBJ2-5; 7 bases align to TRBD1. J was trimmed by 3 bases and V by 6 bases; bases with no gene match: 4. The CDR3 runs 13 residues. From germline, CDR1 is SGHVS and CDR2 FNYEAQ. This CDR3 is CASRRTGEETQYF. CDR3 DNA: TGTGCCAGCAGGAGGACAGGAGAAGAGACCCAGTACTTC.

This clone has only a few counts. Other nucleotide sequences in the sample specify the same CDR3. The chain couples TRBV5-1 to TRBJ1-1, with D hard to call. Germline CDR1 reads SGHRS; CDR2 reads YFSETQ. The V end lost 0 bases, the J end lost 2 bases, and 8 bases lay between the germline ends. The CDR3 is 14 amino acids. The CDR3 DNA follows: TGCGCCAGCAGCTTGGGACCGACAAACACTGAAGCTTTCTTT. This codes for CASSLGPTNTEAFF.

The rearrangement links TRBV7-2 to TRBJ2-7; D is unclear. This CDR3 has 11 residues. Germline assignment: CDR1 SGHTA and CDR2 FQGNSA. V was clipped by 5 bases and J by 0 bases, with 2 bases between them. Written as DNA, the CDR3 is TGTGCCAGCAGCCCCTCCTACGAGCAGTACTTC. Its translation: CASSPSYEQYF.

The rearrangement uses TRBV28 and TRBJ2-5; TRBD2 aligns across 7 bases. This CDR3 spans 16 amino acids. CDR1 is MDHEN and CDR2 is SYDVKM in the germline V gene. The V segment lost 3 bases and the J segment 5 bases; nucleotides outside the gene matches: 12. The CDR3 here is CASSFLVPGGGETQYF. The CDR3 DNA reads TGTGCCAGCAGTTTTCTCGTGCCGGGAGGTGGTGAGACCCAGTACTTC.

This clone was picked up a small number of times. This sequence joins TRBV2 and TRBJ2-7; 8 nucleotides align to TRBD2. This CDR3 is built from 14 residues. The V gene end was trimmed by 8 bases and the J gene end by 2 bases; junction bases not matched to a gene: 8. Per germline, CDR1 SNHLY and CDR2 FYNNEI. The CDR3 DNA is TGTGCCAGCGGTGCGGGGGGCCGAACCTACGAGCAGTACTTC. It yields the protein CASGAGGRTYEQYF.

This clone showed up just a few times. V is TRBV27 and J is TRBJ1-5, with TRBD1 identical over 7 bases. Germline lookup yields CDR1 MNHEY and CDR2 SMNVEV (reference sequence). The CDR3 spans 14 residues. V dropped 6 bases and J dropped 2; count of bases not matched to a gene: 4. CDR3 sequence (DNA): TGTGCCAGCAGCGACAGGGTTCGCAATCAGCCCCAGCATTTT. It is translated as CASSDRVRNQPQHF.

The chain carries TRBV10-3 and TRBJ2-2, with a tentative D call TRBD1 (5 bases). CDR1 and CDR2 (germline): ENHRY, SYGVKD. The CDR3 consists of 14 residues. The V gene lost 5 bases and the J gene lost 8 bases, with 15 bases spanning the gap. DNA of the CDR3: TGTGCCATCAGTTCTTTTAGGGGTTCGGGGGAGCTGTTTTTT. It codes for CAISSFRGSGELFF.

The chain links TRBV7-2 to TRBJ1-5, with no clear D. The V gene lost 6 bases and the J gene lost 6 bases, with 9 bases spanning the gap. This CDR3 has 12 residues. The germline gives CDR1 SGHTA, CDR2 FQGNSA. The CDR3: CASRLGLQPQHF. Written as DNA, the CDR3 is TGTGCCAGCAGACTAGGTCTTCAGCCCCAGCATTTT. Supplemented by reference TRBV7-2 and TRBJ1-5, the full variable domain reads GAGVSQSPSNKVTEKGKDVELRCDPISGHTALYWYRQSLGQGLEFLIYFQGNSAPDKSGLPSDRFSAERTGGSVSTLTIQRTQQEDSAVYLCASRLGLQPQHFGDGTRLSIL.

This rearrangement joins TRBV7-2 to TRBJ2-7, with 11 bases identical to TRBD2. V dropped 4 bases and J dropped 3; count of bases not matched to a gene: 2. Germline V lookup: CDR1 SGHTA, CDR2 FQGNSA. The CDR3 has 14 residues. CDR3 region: CASSSGTSGYEQYF. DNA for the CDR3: TGTGCCAGCAGCTCGGGGACTAGCGGCTACGAGCAGTACTTC. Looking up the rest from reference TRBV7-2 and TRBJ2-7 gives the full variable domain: GAGVSQSPSNKVTEKGKDVELRCDPISGHTALYWYRQSLGQGLEFLIYFQGNSAPDKSGLPSDRFSAERTGGSVSTLTIQRTQQEDSAVYLCASSSGTSGYEQYFGPGTRLTVT.

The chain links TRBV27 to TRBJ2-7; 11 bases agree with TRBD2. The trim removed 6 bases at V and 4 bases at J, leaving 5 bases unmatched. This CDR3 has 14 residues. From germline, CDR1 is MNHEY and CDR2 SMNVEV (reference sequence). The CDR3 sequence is CASRVAGGPYEQYF. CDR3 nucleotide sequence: TGTGCCAGCAGAGTAGCGGGAGGGCCGTACGAGCAGTACTTC.

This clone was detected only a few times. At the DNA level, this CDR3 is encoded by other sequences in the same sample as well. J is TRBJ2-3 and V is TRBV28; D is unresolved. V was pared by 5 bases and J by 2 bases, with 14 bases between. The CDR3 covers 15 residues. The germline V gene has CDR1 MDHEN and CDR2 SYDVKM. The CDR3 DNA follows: TGTGCCAGCAGTCCCCCCTCGGGCCTCACAGATACGCAGTATTTT. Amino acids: CASSPPSGLTDTQYF.

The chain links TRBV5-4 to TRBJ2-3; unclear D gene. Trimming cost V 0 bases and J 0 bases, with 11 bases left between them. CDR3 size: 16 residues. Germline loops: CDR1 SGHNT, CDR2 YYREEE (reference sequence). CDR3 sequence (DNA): TGTGCCAGCAGCTTGGGTGGCTTTGCTAGCACAGATACGCAGTATTTT. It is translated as CASSLGGFASTDTQYF.

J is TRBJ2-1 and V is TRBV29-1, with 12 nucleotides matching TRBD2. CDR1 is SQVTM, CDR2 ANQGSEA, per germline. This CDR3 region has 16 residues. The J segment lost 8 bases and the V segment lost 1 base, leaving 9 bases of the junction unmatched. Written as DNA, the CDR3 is TGCAGCGTTGAAGGGCTACTAGCGGGAGGTCGGGATGAGCAGTTCTTC. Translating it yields CSVEGLLAGGRDEQFF.